This is a list of T cell receptor beta chains from one sample in a study of blood T cell repertoires in COVID-19. Profiled with immunoSEQ multiplex PCR; TCRdb holds only in-frame clones, not every one. Of some 83,000 clones in the sample, 80% were seen once. Input material: peripheral blood. The receptors here all came from a man aged 55-75 years with active or convalescent COVID-19. The CDR3 runs from the conserved cysteine through the conserved F or W. A D gene is named only where the DNA matches it firmly. Size is omitted from some rows. Given values are once, few, many or a class for expanded clones.

j_call: TRBJ2-7
v_call: TRBV27
d_call: TRBD1
clone_size: NA
cdr3_aa: CASSLTGHEQYF
cdr3_nt: TGTGCCAGCAGTTTGACAGGGCACGAGCAGTACTTC

j_call: TRBJ2-1
v_call: TRBV11-3
d_call: NA
clone_size: NA
cdr3_aa: CASSLGMGGPNEQFF
cdr3_nt: TGTGCCAGCAGCTTAGGTATGGGGGGGCCCAATGAGCAGTTCTTC

j_call: TRBJ2-7
v_call: TRBV6-2/TRBV6-3
d_call: NA
clone_size: NA
cdr3_aa: CASSYRGYYEQYF
cdr3_nt: TGTGCCAGCAGTTACAGGGGATACTACGAGCAGTACTTC

j_call: TRBJ2-3
v_call: TRBV4-1
d_call: NA
clone_size: NA
cdr3_aa: CASTILGLSTDTQYF
cdr3_nt: TGCGCCAGCACCATCCTGGGACTCAGCACAGATACGCAGTATTTT

j_call: TRBJ2-3
v_call: TRBV24-1
d_call: TRBD2
clone_size: NA
cdr3_aa: CATSGDGTSGDITQYF
cdr3_nt: TGTGCCACCAGTGGGGACGGGACTAGCGGGGATATAACGCAGTATTTT

j_call: TRBJ2-2
v_call: TRBV5-6
d_call: NA
clone_size: NA
cdr3_aa: CASRYRSHTGELFF
cdr3_nt: TGTGCCAGCAGGTACAGGTCGCATACCGGGGAGCTGTTTTTT

j_call: TRBJ1-1
v_call: TRBV10-3
d_call: TRBD1
clone_size: NA
cdr3_aa: CAISESQQGAAEAFF
cdr3_nt: TGTGCCATCAGTGAGTCTCAACAGGGGGCGGCTGAAGCTTTCTTT

j_call: TRBJ1-4
v_call: TRBV19
d_call: NA
clone_size: NA
cdr3_aa: CASSIPGGSNEKLFF
cdr3_nt: TGTGCCAGTAGTATCCCCGGCGGAAGTAATGAAAAACTGTTTTTT

j_call: TRBJ2-5
v_call: TRBV7-9
d_call: TRBD2
clone_size: NA
cdr3_aa: CASSRSGGPQETQYF
cdr3_nt: TGTGCCAGCAGCCGTAGCGGGGGTCCTCAAGAGACCCAGTACTTC

j_call: TRBJ2-7
v_call: TRBV6-5
d_call: TRBD1
clone_size: NA
cdr3_aa: CASSYSDRPYEQYF
cdr3_nt: TGTGCCAGCAGTTACTCGGACAGGCCGTACGAGCAGTACTTC

j_call: TRBJ2-2
v_call: TRBV7-9
d_call: NA
clone_size: few
cdr3_aa: CASSSGSANTGELFF
cdr3_nt: TGTGCCAGCAGCTCAGGTTCCGCGAACACCGGGGAGCTGTTTTTT

j_call: TRBJ2-1
v_call: TRBV2
d_call: TRBD2
clone_size: NA
cdr3_aa: CASSGLAGVSGYNEQFF
cdr3_nt: TGTGCCAGCAGCGGCCTAGCGGGGGTTTCCGGCTACAATGAGCAGTTCTTC

j_call: TRBJ1-2
v_call: TRBV6-5
d_call: NA
clone_size: NA
cdr3_aa: CASSLQDGYTF
cdr3_nt: TGTGCCAGCAGTCTACAGGATGGCTACACCTTC

j_call: TRBJ2-5
v_call: TRBV7-3
d_call: TRBD2
clone_size: NA
cdr3_aa: CASSLTQRGETQYF
cdr3_nt: TGTGCCAGCAGCTTAACTCAGCGGGGTGAGACCCAGTACTTC

j_call: TRBJ2-7
v_call: TRBV6-1
d_call: TRBD2
clone_size: NA
cdr3_aa: CASSARGRRTSGGTYEQYF
cdr3_nt: TGTGCCAGCAGTGCCAGAGGGAGGAGGACTAGCGGGGGGACCTACGAGCAGTACTTC

j_call: TRBJ1-2
v_call: TRBV19
d_call: NA
clone_size: once
cdr3_aa: CASGQFPNYGYTF
cdr3_nt: TGTGCCAGTGGACAGTTCCCGAACTATGGCTACACCTTC

j_call: TRBJ1-3
v_call: TRBV12-5
d_call: NA
clone_size: NA
cdr3_aa: CASGSLHTIYF
cdr3_nt: TGTGCTAGTGGTTCCCTCCACACCATATATTTT

j_call: TRBJ2-2
v_call: TRBV6-2/TRBV6-3
d_call: TRBD1
clone_size: NA
cdr3_aa: CASSRGQGTGELFF
cdr3_nt: TGTGCCAGCAGTCGAGGACAGGGTACCGGGGAGCTGTTTTTT

j_call: TRBJ2-5
v_call: TRBV15
d_call: NA
clone_size: NA
cdr3_aa: CATSRDNQETQYF
cdr3_nt: TGTGCCACCAGCAGGGACAACCAAGAGACCCAGTACTTC

j_call: TRBJ2-3
v_call: TRBV14
d_call: NA
clone_size: NA
cdr3_aa: CASSRTGGRSATDTQYF
cdr3_nt: TGTGCCAGCAGCCGCACCGGCGGGCGGAGTGCCACAGATACGCAGTATTTT

j_call: TRBJ2-4
v_call: TRBV18
d_call: NA
clone_size: NA
cdr3_aa: CASSEAGPQEYF
cdr3_nt: TGTGCCAGCTCAGAAGCAGGGCCACAGGAGTACTTC

j_call: TRBJ1-2
v_call: TRBV7-9
d_call: TRBD1
clone_size: NA
cdr3_aa: CASSGPGTGINYGYTF
cdr3_nt: TGTGCCAGCTCTGGGCCCGGGACAGGGATAAACTATGGCTACACCTTC

j_call: TRBJ2-5
v_call: TRBV7-2
d_call: TRBD2
clone_size: NA
cdr3_aa: CASSTGLAGQETQYF
cdr3_nt: TGTGCCAGCAGCACGGGACTAGCGGGGCAAGAGACCCAGTACTTC

j_call: TRBJ1-5
v_call: TRBV6-1
d_call: NA
clone_size: NA
cdr3_aa: CASSEGTANSQPQHF
cdr3_nt: TGTGCCAGCAGTGAAGGGACAGCTAACAGTCAGCCCCAGCATTTT

j_call: TRBJ2-3
v_call: TRBV20-1
d_call: NA
clone_size: NA
cdr3_aa: CSASSGLGLMGTDTQYF
cdr3_nt: TGCAGTGCTAGTAGTGGCCTGGGACTGATGGGCACAGATACGCAGTATTTT

j_call: TRBJ2-5
v_call: TRBV20-1
d_call: TRBD2
clone_size: NA
cdr3_aa: CSASGASGGPPETQYF
cdr3_nt: TGCAGTGCTAGTGGGGCCAGCGGGGGGCCTCCAGAGACCCAGTACTTC

j_call: TRBJ1-1
v_call: TRBV29-1
d_call: NA
clone_size: NA
cdr3_aa: CSVESETVTEAFF
cdr3_nt: TGCAGCGTTGAATCGGAGACAGTTACTGAAGCTTTCTTT

j_call: TRBJ2-5
v_call: TRBV7-3
d_call: NA
clone_size: NA
cdr3_aa: CASSFAGIRETQYF
cdr3_nt: TGTGCCAGCAGCTTCGCGGGCATTAGGGAGACCCAGTACTTC

j_call: TRBJ1-5
v_call: TRBV2
d_call: TRBD1
clone_size: once
cdr3_aa: CASSTRTGNQPQHF
cdr3_nt: TGTGCCAGCAGTACCAGGACAGGGAATCAGCCCCAGCATTTT

j_call: TRBJ1-5
v_call: TRBV19
d_call: TRBD1
clone_size: NA
cdr3_aa: CASSIQVTGVQPQHF
cdr3_nt: TGTGCCAGTAGTATCCAGGTAACAGGGGTTCAGCCCCAGCATTTT

j_call: TRBJ2-1
v_call: TRBV2
d_call: TRBD2
clone_size: few
cdr3_aa: CASTLAGADNEQFF
cdr3_nt: TGTGCCAGCACTCTAGCGGGGGCCGACAATGAGCAGTTCTTC

j_call: TRBJ2-7
v_call: TRBV19
d_call: NA
clone_size: once
cdr3_aa: CASSTQAAGEQYF
cdr3_nt: TGTGCCAGTAGTACCCAGGCGGCGGGCGAGCAGTACTTC

j_call: TRBJ1-5
v_call: TRBV19
d_call: NA
clone_size: NA
cdr3_aa: CASSLDGANQPQHF
cdr3_nt: TGTGCCAGTAGCCTTGATGGGGCAAATCAGCCCCAGCATTTT

j_call: TRBJ1-1
v_call: TRBV6-5
d_call: NA
clone_size: NA
cdr3_aa: CASSYSTQAGFEAFF
cdr3_nt: TGTGCCAGCAGTTACTCGACGCAGGCGGGATTTGAAGCTTTCTTT

j_call: TRBJ1-6
v_call: TRBV27
d_call: NA
clone_size: once
cdr3_aa: CASSSGGGPLHF
cdr3_nt: TGTGCCAGCAGTTCCGGGGGTGGACCCCTCCACTTT

j_call: TRBJ1-2
v_call: TRBV10-3
d_call: TRBD1
clone_size: NA
cdr3_aa: CAISESSGGGYTF
cdr3_nt: TGTGCCATCAGTGAGTCGTCAGGGGGTGGCTACACCTTC

j_call: TRBJ2-7
v_call: TRBV2
d_call: TRBD2
clone_size: NA
cdr3_aa: CASSVRGEKYEQYF
cdr3_nt: TGTGCCAGCAGTGTACGGGGGGAGAAATACGAGCAGTACTTC

j_call: TRBJ2-5
v_call: TRBV2
d_call: TRBD2
clone_size: NA
cdr3_aa: CASMGGGALETQYF
cdr3_nt: TGTGCCAGCATGGGCGGGGGGGCATTAGAGACCCAGTACTTC

j_call: TRBJ2-3
v_call: TRBV4-1
d_call: TRBD1
clone_size: NA
cdr3_aa: CASSTDRASDTQYF
cdr3_nt: TGCGCCAGCAGCACGGACAGGGCCTCAGATACGCAGTATTTT

j_call: TRBJ2-7
v_call: TRBV11-1
d_call: NA
clone_size: NA
cdr3_aa: CASSLRGDDRYF
cdr3_nt: TGTGCCAGCAGCTTACGCGGGGACGACCGGTACTTC

j_call: TRBJ1-2
v_call: TRBV5-1
d_call: TRBD1
clone_size: NA
cdr3_aa: CASSLGQGSAGYTF
cdr3_nt: TGCGCCAGCAGCTTAGGACAGGGGAGTGCTGGCTACACCTTC

j_call: TRBJ2-7
v_call: TRBV12-3/TRBV12-4
d_call: NA
clone_size: NA
cdr3_aa: CASRQTSTHEQYF
cdr3_nt: TGTGCCAGCAGACAGACCAGTACCCACGAGCAGTACTTC

j_call: TRBJ1-4
v_call: TRBV5-4
d_call: TRBD1
clone_size: NA
cdr3_aa: CASSAGTGDEKLFF
cdr3_nt: TGTGCCAGCAGCGCCGGGACAGGGGATGAAAAACTGTTTTTT

j_call: TRBJ1-6
v_call: TRBV7-8
d_call: NA
clone_size: NA
cdr3_aa: CASSLASGESSPLHF
cdr3_nt: TGTGCCAGCAGCTTAGCTTCGGGGGAGAGTTCACCCCTCCACTTT

j_call: TRBJ2-7
v_call: TRBV6-5
d_call: NA
clone_size: NA
cdr3_aa: CASSYMAGPLEQYF
cdr3_nt: TGTGCCAGCAGTTACATGGCGGGACCTCTCGAGCAGTACTTC

j_call: TRBJ2-7
v_call: TRBV5-5
d_call: NA
clone_size: once
cdr3_aa: CASSFLHNYEQYF
cdr3_nt: TGTGCCAGCAGCTTCTTACACAATTACGAGCAGTACTTC

j_call: TRBJ2-1
v_call: TRBV14
d_call: NA
clone_size: once
cdr3_aa: CASSSYNEQFF
cdr3_nt: TGTGCCAGCTCATCCTACAATGAGCAGTTCTTC

j_call: TRBJ2-1
v_call: TRBV18
d_call: NA
clone_size: NA
cdr3_aa: CASSRQGFLADNEQFF
cdr3_nt: TGTGCCAGCTCTCGACAAGGGTTCCTAGCCGACAATGAGCAGTTCTTC

j_call: TRBJ2-5
v_call: TRBV18
d_call: NA
clone_size: NA
cdr3_aa: CASSPWGPQGETQYF
cdr3_nt: TGTGCCAGCTCACCTTGGGGCCCCCAAGGGGAGACCCAGTACTTC

j_call: TRBJ1-1
v_call: TRBV7-9
d_call: TRBD1
clone_size: few
cdr3_aa: CASSPRTGAMNTEAFF
cdr3_nt: TGTGCCAGCAGCCCCCGGACAGGGGCCATGAACACTGAAGCTTTCTTT

j_call: TRBJ2-3
v_call: TRBV7-2
d_call: NA
clone_size: NA
cdr3_aa: CASSLGAQRPDTQYF
cdr3_nt: TGTGCCAGCAGCTTAGGGGCTCAACGCCCAGATACGCAGTATTTT

j_call: TRBJ2-3
v_call: TRBV28
d_call: NA
clone_size: NA
cdr3_aa: CASTTGSLHIDTQYF
cdr3_nt: TGTGCCTCCACTACAGGGAGTCTACACATAGATACGCAGTATTTT

j_call: TRBJ1-4
v_call: TRBV6-1
d_call: TRBD1
clone_size: NA
cdr3_aa: CASSEDPGGQEKLFF
cdr3_nt: TGTGCCAGCAGTGAAGATCCAGGGGGCCAGGAAAAACTGTTTTTT